This passage covers 30 T cell receptor beta chains from one sample sequenced in a study of blood T cell repertoires in COVID-19. Clones were sequenced by immunoSEQ multiplex PCR, and TCRdb holds only the in-frame ones, with some missing. The sample shows under 500,000 clones, more than 85% of them seen only once. The source material was peripheral blood. The receptors were gathered from a woman in her 30s with acute or convalescent COVID-19.

The V and J genes are TRBV28 and TRBJ2-6, with D tentatively TRBD1 (6 bases). V gave up 6 bases and J gave up 1 base, with 19 bases separating them. The CDR3 spans 18 residues. The germline CDR1 and CDR2 sequences are MDHEN and SYDVKM. DNA of the CDR3: TGTGCCAGCAGCTCGAACAGGGTTCCTACTTCTGGGGCCAACGTCCTGACTTTC. Amino acid sequence: CASSSNRVPTSGANVLTF.

V is TRBV11-2 and J is TRBJ2-7; 9 nucleotides align to TRBD2. This CDR3 is built from 15 residues. Germline V CDR1 and CDR2: SGHAT, FQNNGV. The J segment lost 0 bases and the V segment lost 6 bases, leaving 6 bases of the junction unmatched. The CDR3 here is CASRFLAGTSYEQYF. The CDR3 DNA follows: TGTGCCAGCAGGTTCCTAGCGGGGACCTCCTACGAGCAGTACTTC.

This chain joins TRBV5-8 and TRBJ1-2; D possibly corresponds to TRBD1 (6 bases). The V end lost 4 bases, the J end lost 2 bases, and 9 bases lay between the germline ends. The germline V gene encodes CDR1 SGHTS and CDR2 YDEGEE. The length of the CDR3 is 13 residues. The CDR3 sequence: CASSKDRNYGYTF. CDR3 in DNA: TGTGCCAGCAGCAAGGACAGAAACTATGGCTACACCTTC.

The rearrangement links TRBV5-1 to TRBJ1-6; D is ambiguous. Germline V gene lookup returns CDR1 SGHRS and CDR2 YFSETQ. CDR3 length: 14 amino acids. V was trimmed by 0 bases and J by 9 bases, leaving 10 bases between them. CDR3 sequence reads: CASSLAGVVSPLHF. DNA for the CDR3: TGCGCCAGCAGCTTGGCCGGGGTTGTTTCACCCCTCCACTTT.

This rearrangement joins TRBV9 to TRBJ2-7; D gene ambiguous. Germline assignment: CDR1 SGDLS and CDR2 YYNGEE. The germline V and J ends were trimmed by 4 bases and 2 bases, with 13 bases remaining between them. CDR3 length equals 14 residues. This chain's CDR3 is CASSPAAATYEQYF. In nucleotides, the CDR3 is TGTGCCAGCAGCCCCGCGGCAGCGACCTACGAGCAGTACTTC.

This clone was seen only a few times. This chain links TRBV28 with TRBJ2-2, with D possibly matching TRBD2 (6 bases). Between the trimmed V and J ends, which lost 6 bases and 4 bases, there was a span of 15 bases. Germline V lookup: CDR1 MDHEN, CDR2 SYDVKM. CDR3 length: 15 amino acids. The DNA for the CDR3 is TGTGCCAGCAGCCCGGGAGAGGGAGTCACCGGGGAGCTGTTTTTT. It encodes CASSPGEGVTGELFF.

This chain joins TRBV30 and TRBJ1-4; D uncertain. The CDR3 runs 14 residues. CDR1 GTSNPN and CDR2 SVGIG come from the germline V gene (reference sequence). V shed 0 bases and J shed 3 bases, with 8 bases lying between them. The CDR3 region has the DNA TGTGCCTGGAGTGTCGGGGTGGCTAATGAAAAACTGTTTTTT. It yields the protein CAWSVGVANEKLFF. Supplemented by reference TRBV30 and TRBJ1-4, the full variable domain reads SQTIHQWPATLVQPVGSPLSLECTVEGTSNPNLYWYRQAAGRGLQLLFYSVGIGQISSEVPQNLSASRPQDRQFILSSKKLLLSDSGFYLCAWSVGVANEKLFFGSGTQLSVL.

CDR3 sequence reads: CASSLNRDSQETQYF. The DNA for the CDR3 is TGTGCCAGCAGCTTAAACCGGGACAGCCAAGAGACCCAGTACTTC. The chain links TRBV7-3 to TRBJ2-5; 7 bases fit TRBD1. Germline CDR1 is SGHTA and CDR2 is FQGTGA. The CDR3 covers 15 residues. J was trimmed by 1 base and V by 1 base; bases with no gene match: 3.

V and J are TRBV15 and TRBJ1-4; TRBD1 aligns across 8 bases. V shed 5 bases, J shed 7 bases, and the junction held 9 bases outside the gene matches. Per germline, CDR1 LNHNV and CDR2 YYDKDF (reference sequence). The length of the CDR3 is 15 residues. The CDR3 loop reads CATSEGQGAGEKLFF. DNA for the CDR3: TGTGCCACCAGCGAGGGGCAGGGGGCGGGTGAAAAACTGTTTTTT.

The V call is TRBV6-1, the J call TRBJ1-2; D not certain. The germline CDR1 and CDR2 sequences are MNHNS and SASEGT. V was cut by 0 bases and J by 3 bases, with 11 bases left in between. The CDR3 covers 15 residues. CDR3 in amino acids: CASSEAISGDYGYTF. For the CDR3, the DNA is TGTGCCAGCAGTGAAGCGATTTCCGGGGACTATGGCTACACCTTC.

V and J are TRBV3-1 (or the pseudogene TRBV3-2) and TRBJ2-7, with a tentative D call TRBD2 (5 bases). The germline V gene encodes CDR1 LGHDT and CDR2 YNNKEL (reference sequence). Trimming removed 1 base at V and 9 bases at J, with 19 bases between. The CDR3 has 15 residues. The chain's CDR3 is CASSQGRGLILPQYF. The CDR3 nucleotides read TGTGCCAGCAGCCAAGGGCGCGGGTTGATTCTTCCGCAGTACTTC.

V is TRBV5-6 and J is TRBJ1-1; no clear D gene. The V and J ends lost 4 bases and 1 base respectively, with 17 bases between them. Germline assignment: CDR1 SGHDT and CDR2 YYEEEE. This CDR3 has 16 amino acids. Written as DNA, the CDR3 is TGTGCCAGCAGCCTCGAGAGGGTCAGAGCGAACACTGAAGCTTTCTTT. This gives the protein CASSLERVRANTEAFF. Drawing the rest from reference TRBV5-6 and TRBJ1-1, the complete variable domain is DAGVTQSPTHLIKTRGQQVTLRCSPKSGHDTVSWYQQALGQGPQFIFQYYEEEERQRGNFPDRFSGHQFPNYSSELNVNALLLGDSALYLCASSLERVRANTEAFFGQGTRLTVV.

A single count supports this clone. Written as DNA, the CDR3 is TGTGCCTGGAGCGACACAGGGGGTTGGAATTCACCCCTCCACTTT. Translating it yields CAWSDTGGWNSPLHF. The rearrangement links TRBV30 to TRBJ1-6, with 8 bases identical to TRBD1. The CDR3 extends over 15 amino acids. V shed 3 bases and J 7 bases; nucleotides not matched to a gene: 8. Looked up from germline, CDR1 is GTSNPN and CDR2 is SVGIG (reference sequence).

This clone was seen only once. The gene calls are TRBV5-4 and TRBJ2-4; no clear D gene. The V end lost 4 bases, the J end lost 2 bases, and 13 bases lay between the germline ends. The germline V gene has CDR1 SGHNT and CDR2 YYREEE (reference sequence). The CDR3 totals 15 residues. The CDR3 is CASSPFGQTKNIQYF. DNA of the CDR3: TGTGCCAGCAGCCCCTTTGGGCAGACCAAAAACATTCAGTACTTC.

This CDR3 is CSAPRGLSEQFF. Written as DNA, the CDR3 is TGCAGCGCCCCGAGGGGGCTCAGTGAGCAGTTCTTC. V usage is TRBV29-1 and J usage is TRBJ2-1, with TRBD1 matching 7 bases. The trim removed 7 bases at V and 9 bases at J, leaving 9 bases unmatched. Per germline, CDR1 SQVTM and CDR2 ANQGSEA. The CDR3 length is 12 residues.

This clone was recorded once. This chain uses TRBV6-5 with TRBJ1-2, with 8 bases aligning to TRBD1. V was clipped by 10 bases and J by 5 bases; unmatched bases: 6. Germline V gives CDR1 MNHEY, CDR2 SVGAGI. There are 12 residues in the CDR3. Here the CDR3 DNA reads TGTGCCATTGGACAGGGAGGGTATGGCTACACCTTC. Translating gives CAIGQGGYGYTF.

The chain uses TRBV28 and TRBJ1-2, with D perhaps matching TRBD1 (5 bases). In germline, CDR1 is MDHEN, CDR2 SYDVKM. The CDR3 spans 11 residues. V dropped 11 bases and J dropped 4 bases, with 11 bases sitting between them. CDR3 nucleotide sequence: TGTGCCGGGGGGTCCCTCTATGGCTACACCTTC. Translating gives CAGGSLYGYTF.

CDR3 in amino acids: CASRGQGRYNTEAFF. Here the CDR3 DNA reads TGTGCAAGTCGCGGACAGGGCAGGTATAACACTGAAGCTTTCTTT. J is TRBJ1-1 and V is TRBV12-2; TRBD1 was called by the table and not checked on the DNA. TRBV12-2 is designated a pseudogene. There are 15 residues in the CDR3.

CDR3 nucleotide sequence: TGTGCCAGCAGCCAATTCCGGTCCTCACCCGGGGAGCTGTTTTTT. Protein sequence: CASSQFRSSPGELFF. The rearrangement uses TRBV16 and TRBJ2-2; D is uncertain. Trimming shortened V by 1 base and J by 6 bases, and 12 bases separated the two germline ends. Germline CDR1 reads KGHSY; CDR2 reads FQNENV. The CDR3 sequence is 15 residues long.

This chain connects TRBV7-2 to TRBJ1-6; a weak D match, TRBD1 (5 bases). The CDR3 extends over 16 amino acids. V was pared by 1 base and J by 3 bases, with 10 bases between. In germline, CDR1 is SGHTA, CDR2 FQGNSA. The CDR3 sequence is CASSLGGNVYNSPLHF. The CDR3 DNA reads as TGTGCCAGCAGCTTAGGGGGCAACGTCTATAATTCACCCCTCCACTTT. Complete variable domain (other parts from reference TRBV7-2 and TRBJ1-6): GAGVSQSPSNKVTEKGKDVELRCDPISGHTALYWYRQSLGQGLEFLIYFQGNSAPDKSGLPSDRFSAERTGGSVSTLTIQRTQQEDSAVYLCASSLGGNVYNSPLHFGNGTRLTVT.

The chain is built from TRBV29-1 and TRBJ2-2; no clear D gene. Germline V gene data show CDR1 as SQVTM and CDR2 as ANQGSEA. Trimming left V 0 bases short and J 5 bases short, with 4 bases between. The CDR3 has 12 amino acids. CDR3 DNA sequence: TGCAGCGTTGAAGAACAAACCGGGGAGCTGTTTTTT. Its translation is CSVEEQTGELFF.

The V call is TRBV6-6, the J call TRBJ1-1; D is unresolved. The CDR3 is made up of 16 amino acids. The germline CDR1 and CDR2 sequences are MNHNY and SVGAGI (reference sequence). The V end lost 2 bases, the J end lost 0 bases, and 13 bases lay between the germline ends. The CDR3 region has the DNA TGTGCCAGCAGTTACCAGGCCGTGGGTATGAACACTGAAGCTTTCTTT. Translation gives CASSYQAVGMNTEAFF.

V is TRBV24-1 and J is TRBJ1-5, with unresolved D. In germline, CDR1 is KGHDR, CDR2 SFDVKD. Trimming shortened V by 6 bases and J by 7 bases, and 9 bases separated the two germline ends. The CDR3 is 12 amino acids. This CDR3 is CATSTNNQPQHF. The CDR3 nucleotides read TGTGCCACCAGTACAAACAACCAGCCCCAGCATTTT.

V and J are TRBV3-1 (or the pseudogene TRBV3-2) and TRBJ1-1; 9 nucleotides match TRBD1. The CDR3 is 13 amino acids. The ends lost 3 bases at V and 7 bases at J; junction bases unmatched: 3. CDR1 is LGHDT and CDR2 is YNNKEL in the germline V gene (reference sequence). The CDR3, as DNA: TGTGCCAGCAGCCACGGGACAGGGAGTGAAGCTTTCTTT. Translated, it gives CASSHGTGSEAFF.

Comment on this clone: At one of its ends the junction is not consistent with the germline gene, which may arise from a read error. The chain combines TRBV7-9 with TRBJ2-2; 7 bases fit TRBD2. Germline CDR1 is SEHNR and CDR2 is FQNEAQ (reference sequence). CDR3 length: 12 amino acids. The CDR3 sequence: CASSLRDYKPVF. In DNA, the CDR3 is TGTGCCAGCAGCCTCAGGGACTATAAACCCGTTTTT.

This rearrangement joins TRBV30 to TRBJ2-1; 7 nucleotides agree with TRBD1. Germline V gene data show CDR1 as GTSNPN and CDR2 as SVGIG (reference sequence). The CDR3 loop spans 13 amino acids. V dropped 7 bases and J dropped 3; count of bases not matched to a gene: 6. Here the CDR3 DNA reads TGTGCCTTTTCACAGGGGAACTACAATGAGCAGTTCTTC. Its translation is CAFSQGNYNEQFF.

V usage is TRBV4-1 and J usage is TRBJ2-7, with D unclear. Trimming left V 5 bases short and J 1 base short, with 12 bases between. Germline CDR1 reads MGHRA; CDR2 reads YSYEKL. This CDR3 comprises 14 residues. The CDR3 here is CASSKTPLSYEQYF. CDR3 nucleotide sequence: TGCGCCAGCAGCAAGACACCACTTTCCTACGAGCAGTACTTC.

This chain links TRBV2 with TRBJ2-2; tentative D call: TRBD1 (5 bases). Trimming removed 7 bases at V and 0 bases at J, with 12 bases between. Germline loops: CDR1 SNHLY, CDR2 FYNNEI. This CDR3 contains 15 residues. CDR3 bases: TGTGCCAGCAAAGGGGCGAACGCGAACACCGGGGAGCTGTTTTTT. This encodes CASKGANANTGELFF.

V gene TRBV19 combines with J gene TRBJ1-1; D gene uncertain. Trimming stripped 9 bases from V and 4 bases from J, with 15 bases between. Germline values: CDR1 LNHDA, CDR2 SQIVND (reference sequence). The CDR3 contains 13 residues. CDR3 DNA: TGTGCCAGCGTCCGACGGGAAGGCACTGAAGCTTTCTTT. This gives the protein CASVRREGTEAFF.

The chain carries TRBV19 and TRBJ1-2, with D tentatively TRBD1 (6 bases). Trimming took off 1 base at V and 3 bases at J, with 12 bases between the two ends. Germline V gene sequence: CDR1 LNHDA, CDR2 SQIVND (reference sequence). CDR3 length: 15 amino acids. The chain's CDR3 is CASSIGRGRYYGYTF. CDR3 nucleotides: TGTGCCAGTAGTATAGGCAGGGGAAGATACTATGGCTACACCTTC.